These 24 T cell receptor beta chains were sequenced from one sample in a study of blood T cell repertoires in COVID-19. Produced via immunoSEQ multiplex PCR; TCRdb's table is partial and in-frame only. The sample shows a few hundred thousand clones, 65% to 90% of them seen only once. The sample was peripheral blood. The receptors stem from a woman in her fifties or sixties with acute or convalescent COVID-19.

The sample holds one count of this clone. The genes are TRBV7-3 and TRBJ2-5; no clear D. The CDR3 totals 13 residues. Germline assignment: CDR1 SGHTA and CDR2 FQGTGA. V shed 2 bases and J shed 2 bases, with 6 bases lying between them. The CDR3 protein is CASSLGRQETQYF. The CDR3 nucleotides are TGTGCCAGCAGCTTAGGCAGACAAGAGACCCAGTACTTC.

This rearrangement joins TRBV5-6 to TRBJ2-5; maybe TRBD2 (5 bases). The V gene lost 2 bases and the J gene lost 7 bases, with 18 bases spanning the gap. Germline V gives CDR1 SGHDT, CDR2 YYEEEE. This CDR3 spans 15 amino acids. DNA of the CDR3: TGTGCCAGCAGCTTTTTGACCGGGAATTTCGGGACCCAGTACTTC. Its protein is CASSFLTGNFGTQYF.

J is TRBJ2-7 and V is TRBV11-2; 11 bases agree with TRBD1. CDR1 and CDR2 (germline): SGHAT, FQNNGV. V dropped 5 bases and J dropped 3; count of bases not matched to a gene: 6. This CDR3 region has 15 residues. The CDR3 loop is CASSLGTGGFYEQYF. Written as DNA, the CDR3 is TGTGCCAGCAGCCTCGGGACAGGGGGTTTCTACGAGCAGTACTTC.

The chain combines TRBV6-5 with TRBJ1-5; a possible D gene is TRBD1 (6 bases). Germline V gene data show CDR1 as MNHEY and CDR2 as SVGAGI. V was trimmed by 6 bases and J by 3 bases, leaving 9 bases between them. The CDR3 extends over 13 amino acids. CDR3 sequence reads: CASRRTDNQPQHF. The CDR3 DNA reads as TGTGCCAGCAGGCGGACAGACAATCAGCCCCAGCATTTT.

CDR3 residues: CASSSLGQGSSYNSPLHF. Written as DNA, the CDR3 is TGTGCCAGCAGTTCGCTAGGACAGGGGAGTTCCTATAATTCACCCCTCCACTTT. The chain combines TRBV28 with TRBJ1-6; TRBD1 aligns across 9 bases. In germline, CDR1 is MDHEN, CDR2 SYDVKM. The length of the CDR3 is 18 residues. The ends lost 4 bases at V and 1 base at J; junction bases unmatched: 8.

This clone was recorded once. The rearrangement joins TRBV28 to TRBJ1-6; no clear D. V was trimmed by 5 bases and J by 0 bases, leaving 5 bases between them. Germline CDR1 and CDR2: MDHEN and SYDVKM. CDR3 length: 14 amino acids. Written as DNA, the CDR3 is TGTGCCAGCAGTACGAGCTCCTATAATTCACCCCTCCACTTT. Protein sequence: CASSTSSYNSPLHF.

The chain employs TRBV6-5 and TRBJ1-2, with TRBD1 matching over 10 bases. Germline V lookup: CDR1 MNHEY, CDR2 SVGAGI. This CDR3 is 13 amino acids long. Trimming cost V 6 bases and J 5 bases; bases outside gene matches: 3. DNA for the CDR3: TGTGCCAGCAGCAGGGACAGGGGATATGGCTACACCTTC. Encoded protein: CASSRDRGYGYTF.

The chain links TRBV7-2 to TRBJ2-4; D is perhaps TRBD2 (7 bases). This CDR3 comprises 15 residues. The ends were cut back, 0 bases at V and 5 bases at J, with 11 bases in the middle. Germline V gene lookup returns CDR1 SGHTA and CDR2 FQGNSA. CDR3 protein: CASSLAGGLENIQYF. CDR3 coding DNA: TGTGCCAGCAGCTTAGCGGGGGGGCTGGAAAACATTCAGTACTTC.

V and J are TRBV10-3 and TRBJ1-1; D not certain. CDR1 ENHRY and CDR2 SYGVKD come from the germline V gene. With 6 bases removed from V and 1 base from J, the gap between germline ends came to 12 bases. The CDR3 has 14 residues. This chain's CDR3 is CAIRSDTKNTEAFF. The CDR3, as DNA: TGTGCCATCAGATCAGACACAAAGAACACTGAAGCTTTCTTT.

CDR3 region: CASKVVGTGAEAFF. The CDR3 coding sequence is TGTGCCAGCAAAGTCGTAGGGACAGGGGCTGAAGCTTTCTTT. The chain recombines TRBV2 with TRBJ1-1, with 10 positions matching TRBD1. With V trimmed by 7 bases and J by 6 bases, 8 bases remained unmatched. The CDR3 sequence is 14 residues long. Per germline, CDR1 SNHLY and CDR2 FYNNEI.

The chain links TRBV5-1 to TRBJ1-1; D is undetermined. Germline CDR1 is SGHRS and CDR2 is YFSETQ. The CDR3 loop spans 15 amino acids. V was cut by 1 base and J by 4 bases, with 14 bases left in between. The CDR3 DNA is TGCGCCAGCAGCTTGCTACTGGGAGATAGCACTGAAGCTTTCTTT. Residues: CASSLLLGDSTEAFF.

DNA of the CDR3: TGTGCTAGTGGACTGGACAGCCAAGAGACCCAGTACTTC. Amino acids: CASGLDSQETQYF. The chain carries TRBV12-5 and TRBJ2-5, with D possibly matching TRBD1 (6 bases). This CDR3 region has 13 residues. In germline, CDR1 is LGHNT, CDR2 FRNRAP. V was pared by 6 bases and J by 1 base, with 9 bases between.

There are many counts of this clone. The chain joins TRBV9 to TRBJ2-3; a weak D match, TRBD1 (5 bases). The germline V gene has CDR1 SGDLS and CDR2 YYNGEE. The V end lost 3 bases, the J end lost 3 bases, and 8 bases lay between the germline ends. This CDR3 has 13 amino acids. Written as DNA, the CDR3 is TGTGCCAGCAGCGCGACAGTAACAGATACGCAGTATTTT. Translated, it gives CASSATVTDTQYF.

The V call is TRBV4-1, the J call TRBJ2-1, with 7 bases that match TRBD1. Germline V gives CDR1 MGHRA, CDR2 YSYEKL. V lost 0 bases, J lost 6 bases, and 17 bases stayed unmatched. The CDR3 contains 19 residues. CDR3 loop: CASSQDPAGARTGANEQFF. The DNA of the CDR3 is TGCGCCAGCAGCCAAGACCCCGCTGGGGCGCGGACAGGAGCCAATGAGCAGTTCTTC.

The chain has TRBV30 and TRBJ1-1; tentatively, D is TRBD1 (6 bases). Trimming took off 3 bases at V and 6 bases at J, with 14 bases between the two ends. Looked up from germline, CDR1 is GTSNPN and CDR2 is SVGIG (reference sequence). CDR3 length: 13 residues. The DNA for the CDR3 is TGTGCCTGGAGAGAAGAACAGGGCGCTGAAGCTTTCTTT. It yields the protein CAWREEQGAEAFF.

The chain combines TRBV4-1 with TRBJ2-1; D is perhaps TRBD2 (6 bases). Germline lookup yields CDR1 MGHRA and CDR2 YSYEKL. The CDR3 is 16 amino acids. V was trimmed by 0 bases and J by 5 bases, leaving 14 bases between them. CDR3 bases: TGCGCCAGCAGCCAAGAAGGGAAGCGGGCAAACAATGAGCAGTTCTTC. The encoded protein is CASSQEGKRANNEQFF.

This chain links TRBV7-2 with TRBJ2-2; TRBD2 aligns across 11 bases. J lost 4 bases, V lost 1 base, and 8 bases had no gene match. Looked up from germline, CDR1 is SGHTA and CDR2 is FQGNSA. This CDR3 is built from 18 residues. The CDR3 is CASSLVVLAGGGTGELFF. In nucleotides, the CDR3 is TGTGCCAGCAGCTTAGTCGTGCTAGCGGGGGGCGGCACCGGGGAGCTGTTTTTT.

The chain couples TRBV19 to TRBJ2-3; 10 nucleotides line up with TRBD1. There are 15 residues in the CDR3. CDR1 is LNHDA, CDR2 SQIVND, per germline (reference sequence). With 3 bases clipped from V and 1 base from J, the junction kept 1 base outside the gene matches. CDR3 amino acids: CASSMGTGGTDTQYF. The CDR3 DNA reads as TGTGCCAGTAGTATGGGGACAGGGGGCACAGATACGCAGTATTTT.

The V and J genes are TRBV7-8 and TRBJ2-5; 7 bases agree with TRBD2. Trimming took 2 bases from V and 0 from J; bases not matched to a gene: 12. CDR1 SGHVS and CDR2 FQNEAQ come from the germline V gene. This CDR3 has 18 amino acids. The CDR3 region has the DNA TGTGCCAGCAGCTTACGCGCCCAGCGGGGACCGTACCAAGAGACCCAGTACTTC. Translating it yields CASSLRAQRGPYQETQYF.

V is TRBV3-1 (or the pseudogene TRBV3-2) and J is TRBJ1-3; no firm D call. This CDR3 region has 13 residues. Germline CDR1 and CDR2: LGHDT and YNNKEL (reference sequence). V was cut by 5 bases and J by 2 bases, with 7 bases left in between. The CDR3 sequence: CASSEGTGNTIYF. The CDR3 bases are TGTGCCAGCAGCGAAGGTACTGGAAACACCATATATTTT.

The CDR3 DNA follows: TGTGCCAGCAGTGACAGTGCCAGGGGGCCTATCACTGAAGCTTTCTTT. Protein sequence: CASSDSARGPITEAFF. The rearrangement joins TRBV6-1 to TRBJ1-1, with 8 bases identical to TRBD1. With 3 bases clipped from V and 4 bases from J, the junction kept 10 bases outside the gene matches. The V gene's germline CDR1 is MNHNS and CDR2 SASEGT. CDR3 size: 16 residues.

The chain joins TRBV12-5 to TRBJ2-1, with 12 bases fitting TRBD2. CDR1 LGHNT and CDR2 FRNRAP come from the germline V gene. V shed 6 bases and J 4 bases; nucleotides not matched to a gene: 4. The CDR3 length is 15 residues. The DNA of the CDR3 is TGTGCTAGTGGCCGCACTAGCGGGGGGTACAATGAGCAGTTCTTC. This translates into CASGRTSGGYNEQFF. Filled out from reference TRBV12-5 and TRBJ2-1, the complete variable domain reads DARVTQTPRHKVTEMGQEVTMRCQPILGHNTVFWYRQTMMQGLELLAYFRNRAPLDDSGMPKDRFSAEMPDATLATLKIQPSEPRDSAVYFCASGRTSGGYNEQFFGPGTRLTVL.

The sample holds one count of this clone. This chain connects TRBV6-4 to TRBJ2-1; 16 nucleotides agree with TRBD2. Germline-derived CDR1 and CDR2 are MRHNA and SNTAGT. The junction had 8 bases not matched to a gene; V was cut back by 6 bases and J by 9 bases. The CDR3 is 16 amino acids. The CDR3 nucleotides are TGTGCCAGCAGCAGCGGGACTAGCGGGAGGGCCGGTGAGCAGTTCTTC. Translated: CASSSGTSGRAGEQFF.

V gene TRBV24-1 combines with J gene TRBJ1-4; 9 bases match TRBD1. Trimming removed 2 bases from V and 2 bases from J; junction bases left unmatched: 8. The CDR3 length is 18 residues. CDR1 KGHDR and CDR2 SFDVKD come from the germline V gene. CDR3 in amino acids: CATSDSGTGGATNEKLFF. In nucleotides, the CDR3 is TGTGCCACCAGTGATTCCGGCACAGGGGGCGCGACTAATGAAAAACTGTTTTTT.